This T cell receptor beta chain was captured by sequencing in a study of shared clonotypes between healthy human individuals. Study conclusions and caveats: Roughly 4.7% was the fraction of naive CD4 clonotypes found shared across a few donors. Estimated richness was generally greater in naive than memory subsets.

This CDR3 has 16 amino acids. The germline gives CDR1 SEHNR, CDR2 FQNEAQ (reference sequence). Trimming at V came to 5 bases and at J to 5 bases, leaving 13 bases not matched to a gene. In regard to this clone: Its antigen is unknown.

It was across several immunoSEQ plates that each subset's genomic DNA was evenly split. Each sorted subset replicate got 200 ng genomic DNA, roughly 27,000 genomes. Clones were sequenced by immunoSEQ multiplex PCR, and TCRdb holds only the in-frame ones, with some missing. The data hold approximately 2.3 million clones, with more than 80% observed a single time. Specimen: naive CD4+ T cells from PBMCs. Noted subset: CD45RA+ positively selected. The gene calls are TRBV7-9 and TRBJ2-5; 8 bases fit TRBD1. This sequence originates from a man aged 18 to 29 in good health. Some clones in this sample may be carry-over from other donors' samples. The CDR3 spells CASSQTGTGMLETQYF. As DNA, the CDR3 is TGTGCCAGCAGCCAAACCGGGACAGGCATGTTGGAGACCCAGTACTTC.